The rows below give T cell receptor beta chains drawn from one sample of a study of cytomegalovirus exposure and HLA in healthy donors. The table came from immunoSEQ multiplex PCR; TCRdb's copy has only in-frame clones and leaves some out. The profile shows 50,000 or so clones, over 55% of them singletons. The specimen sequenced was PBMCs. These receptors were obtained from a man aged 40-50 years in good health and CMV-seropositive. Both conserved end residues are part of each CDR3. Fields, in order: D gene, clone size, J gene, V gene, CDR3 protein, CDR3 DNA. A D gene is named only where the DNA matches it firmly. The listing skips clone size in some rows; elsewhere it reads once, few, many or a size class.

>TRBD1|.|TRBJ1-2|TRBV30
CAWSRDRTSYGYTF
TGTGCCTGGAGTCGGGACAGGACCTCCTATGGCTACACCTTC
>.|.|TRBJ1-1|TRBV4-3
CASSRRGGQAFF
TGCGCCAGCAGCCGCCGCGGGGGGCAAGCTTTCTTT
>TRBD1|.|TRBJ2-2|TRBV6-1
CASSKTGISAGELFF
TGTGCCAGCAGCAAGACAGGGATATCGGCCGGGGAGCTGTTTTTT
>.|.|TRBJ2-5|TRBV6-1
CASSELRETQYF
TGTGCCAGCAGTGAACTCCGGGAGACCCAGTACTTC
>.|many|TRBJ1-2|TRBV5-1
CASSSGTDRFGYTF
TGCGCCAGCAGCTCGGGTACTGATAGGTTTGGCTACACCTTC
>TRBD1|few|TRBJ1-1|TRBV7-9
CASSLANLLGTATEAFF
TGTGCCAGCAGCTTAGCTAATTTACTTGGGACAGCGACTGAAGCTTTCTTT
>TRBD1|.|TRBJ2-6|TRBV6-4
CANATGQGALNMSNVLTF
TGTGCCAACGCCACGGGACAGGGGGCTTTAAATATGTCCAACGTCCTGACTTTC
>.|.|TRBJ1-4|TRBV10-3
CAISESAANEKLFF
TGTGCCATCAGTGAGTCGGCTGCAAATGAAAAACTGTTTTTT
>TRBD1|.|TRBJ1-4|TRBV6-1
CASSEGQGGEKLFF
TGTGCCAGCAGTGAGGGACAGGGAGGTGAAAAACTGTTTTTT
>TRBD1|.|TRBJ2-1|TRBV6-5
CASSDRDSYNEQFF
TGTGCCAGCAGTGACCGGGACAGTTACAATGAGCAGTTCTTC
>TRBD2|.|TRBJ2-3|TRBV9
CASSVVLPSGGAPDTQYF
TGTGCCAGCAGCGTAGTCCTCCCCAGCGGGGGGGCCCCAGATACGCAGTATTTT